One sample yielded the 21 T cell receptor beta chains listed below, sequenced in a study of T cell changes during pregnancy in multiple sclerosis. Generated by immunoSEQ multiplex PCR, the TCRdb table keeps only in-frame clones and is missing some. The sample records about 40,000 clones, about 92% being singletons. Here the sequenced sample was CD4+ T cells from peripheral blood mononuclear cells, taken in the first trimester of pregnancy. The receptors stem from a female donor with multiple sclerosis, enrolled in a pregnancy study.

The chain is built from TRBV19 and TRBJ1-1; no clear D gene. The V and J ends lost 6 bases and 0 bases respectively, with 8 bases between them. Germline values: CDR1 LNHDA, CDR2 SQIVND (reference sequence). The CDR3 extends over 13 amino acids. Written as DNA, the CDR3 is TGTGCCAGTAGAAGGACTCTGAACACTGAAGCTTTCTTT. Amino acids: CASRRTLNTEAFF.

There are a few counts of this clone. The CDR3 DNA follows: TGTGCCAGCTCACACCGGACAGGGGAACACAACTATGGCTACACCTTC. The encoded protein is CASSHRTGEHNYGYTF. The J gene is TRBJ1-2, the V gene TRBV18; 9 nucleotides match TRBD1. CDR1 is KGHSH, CDR2 LQKENI, per germline. This CDR3 is 16 amino acids long. V was clipped by 4 bases and J by 2 bases; unmatched bases: 8. The variable domain in full, with the rest retrieved from reference TRBV18 and TRBJ1-2, is NAGVMQNPRHLVRRRGQEARLRCSPMKGHSHVYWYRQLPEEGLKFMVYLQKENIIDESGMPKERFSAEFPKEGPSILRIQQVVRGDSAAYFCASSHRTGEHNYGYTFGSGTRLTVV.

The chain joins TRBV11-3 to TRBJ1-1; no reliable D call. Trimming cost V 0 bases and J 4 bases, with 9 bases left between them. The CDR3 consists of 14 residues. CDR1 and CDR2 from the germline V gene are SGHNT and YENEEA. The chain's CDR3 is CASSLEAGATEAFF. The CDR3 bases are TGTGCCAGCAGCTTAGAGGCGGGTGCCACTGAAGCTTTCTTT.

The CDR3 loop reads CASSQGRTRGSGNTIYF. The DNA of the CDR3 is TGCGCCAGCAGCCAAGGAAGGACACGGGGGTCCGGAAACACCATATATTTT. The chain couples TRBV4-1 to TRBJ1-3, with D maybe TRBD1 (5 bases). The CDR3 has 17 amino acids. Between the trimmed V and J ends, which lost 1 base and 4 bases, there was a span of 17 bases. Germline lookup yields CDR1 MGHRA and CDR2 YSYEKL.

By proportion, this clone is medium-sized (0.01 to 0.1%). This chain uses TRBV5-4 with TRBJ1-1, with TRBD1 as a possible D gene (6 bases). CDR1 SGHNT and CDR2 YYREEE come from the germline V gene (reference sequence). This CDR3 has 13 residues. Trimming shortened V by 0 bases and J by 11 bases, and 14 bases separated the two germline ends. The CDR3 bases are TGTGCCAGCAGCTTGGTCGTGGGGGCTGGGGCTTTCTTT. It encodes CASSLVVGAGAFF. The full variable domain, with the rest looked up from reference TRBV5-4 and TRBJ1-1, is ETGVTQSPTHLIKTRGQQVTLRCSSQSGHNTVSWYQQALGQGPQFIFQYYREEENGRGNFPPRFSGLQFPNYSSELNVNALELDDSALYLCASSLVVGAGAFFGQGTRLTVV.

The chain recombines TRBV29-1 with TRBJ1-2; the D is unclear. Germline V gene sequence: CDR1 SQVTM, CDR2 ANQGSEA. V dropped 4 bases and J dropped 4 bases, with 10 bases sitting between them. The CDR3 is 12 residues long. The CDR3 protein is CSVGEGSYGYTF. The CDR3 nucleotides are TGCAGCGTTGGCGAGGGAAGCTATGGCTACACCTTC.

The chain combines TRBV18 with TRBJ1-1; TRBD1 agrees at 8 bases. Germline values: CDR1 KGHSH, CDR2 LQKENI. The CDR3 totals 16 residues. The J segment lost 5 bases and the V segment lost 1 base, leaving 9 bases of the junction unmatched. For the CDR3, the DNA is TGTGCCAGCTCACCACTCTCGGACAGGGCTAGGACTGAAGCTTTCTTT. This encodes CASSPLSDRARTEAFF.

The chain links TRBV2 to TRBJ2-1; 9 bases agree with TRBD2. The CDR3 sequence is 15 residues long. J was trimmed by 2 bases and V by 2 bases; bases with no gene match: 1. Germline V gives CDR1 SNHLY, CDR2 FYNNEI. The CDR3 region is CASSESGGPYNEQFF. The CDR3 coding sequence is TGTGCCAGCAGTGAAAGCGGGGGGCCCTACAATGAGCAGTTCTTC.

This sequence joins TRBV11-2 and TRBJ2-1; the match to TRBD2 covers 10 bases. V dropped 5 bases and J dropped 7; count of bases not matched to a gene: 5. The CDR3 length is 14 residues. The germline gives CDR1 SGHAT, CDR2 FQNNGV. CDR3 sequence: CASSPSGGTNEQFF. CDR3 nucleotides: TGTGCCAGCAGCCCTAGCGGGGGAACGAATGAGCAGTTCTTC.

The chain has TRBV4-3 and TRBJ1-4, with D possibly TRBD1 on 5 matching bases. Germline V gene data show CDR1 as LGHNA and CDR2 as YSLEER. V was trimmed by 3 bases and J by 8 bases, leaving 10 bases between them. This CDR3 region has 13 residues. The CDR3 nucleotides read TGCGCCAGCAGCCATGGGGGGAGGGAAAAACTGTTTTTT. Its translation: CASSHGGREKLFF.

The rearrangement joins TRBV28 to TRBJ2-2, with D perhaps matching TRBD1 (6 bases). The V gene's germline CDR1 is MDHEN and CDR2 SYDVKM. The CDR3 consists of 15 residues. V was clipped by 6 bases and J by 1 base, with 12 bases between them. The CDR3 region has the DNA TGTGCCAGCAGGCCCGCAGGGGTGAACACCGGGGAGCTGTTTTTT. Its protein product is CASRPAGVNTGELFF.

V and J are TRBV7-7 and TRBJ2-3; D might be TRBD1 (6 bases). The CDR3 consists of 15 residues. In germline, CDR1 is SSHAT, CDR2 FNYEAQ (reference sequence). Between the trimmed V and J ends, which lost 5 bases and 0 bases, there was a span of 12 bases. As DNA, the CDR3 is TGTGCCAGCAGCAAGACAGGTTCAAGCACAGATACGCAGTATTTT. Translation: CASSKTGSSTDTQYF. Full variable domain (missing parts from reference TRBV7-7 and TRBJ2-3): GAGVSQSPRYKVTKRGQDVTLRCDPISSHATLYWYQQALGQGPEFLTYFNYEAQPDKSGLPSDRFSAERPEGSISTLTIQRTEQRDSAMYRCASSKTGSSTDTQYFGPGTRLTVL.

The rearrangement joins TRBV2 to TRBJ2-2, with TRBD1 matching over 9 bases. The CDR3 consists of 14 residues. The V segment lost 8 bases and the J segment 2 bases; nucleotides outside the gene matches: 3. Germline lookup yields CDR1 SNHLY and CDR2 FYNNEI. For the CDR3, the DNA is TGTGCCAGCCGGGACAGGGTTAACACCGGGGAGCTGTTTTTT. It translates to CASRDRVNTGELFF.

This clone came up a few times. The rearrangement uses TRBV25-1 and TRBJ1-3; D ambiguous. The CDR3 extends over 14 amino acids. Trimming took off 4 bases at V and 0 bases at J, with 7 bases between the two ends. The germline gives CDR1 MGHDK, CDR2 SYGVNS. The CDR3 coding sequence is TGTGCCAGCAGTGGACAAATCTCTGGAAACACCATATATTTT. Protein sequence: CASSGQISGNTIYF. Based on the CDR3 plus reference TRBV25-1 and TRBJ1-3, the full variable domain is EADIYQTPRYLVIGTGKKITLECSQTMGHDKMYWYQQDPGMELHLIHYSYGVNSTEKGDLSSESTVSRIRTEHFPLTLESARPSHTSQYLCASSGQISGNTIYFGEGSWLTVV.

The rearrangement uses TRBV30 and TRBJ2-7; TRBD1 might be the D (5 bases). The CDR3 runs 11 residues. CDR1 and CDR2 from the germline V gene are GTSNPN and SVGIG (reference sequence). The germline V and J ends were trimmed by 2 bases and 5 bases, with 7 bases remaining between them. Written as DNA, the CDR3 is TGTGCCTGGAGTCTACAGGACGAGCAGTACTTC. Protein: CAWSLQDEQYF.

This clone was recorded once. J is TRBJ2-5 and V is TRBV7-6; TRBD1 matches 7 bases. Per germline, CDR1 SGHVS and CDR2 FNYEAQ. With 2 bases clipped from V and 5 bases from J, the junction kept 8 bases outside the gene matches. CDR3 length: 15 amino acids. The CDR3 protein is CASSLIDRAGETQYF. The DNA for the CDR3 is TGTGCCAGCAGCTTAATTGACAGGGCTGGGGAGACCCAGTACTTC. The entire variable domain, with the rest obtained from reference TRBV7-6 and TRBJ2-5, is as follows: GAGVSQSPRYKVTKRGQDVALRCDPISGHVSLYWYRQALGQGPEFLTYFNYEAQQDKSGLPNDRFSAERPEGSISTLTIQRTEQRDSAMYRCASSLIDRAGETQYFGPGTRLLVL.

The chain recombines TRBV19 with TRBJ1-2, with 9 bases lining up with TRBD1. V shed 6 bases and J 8 bases; nucleotides not matched to a gene: 10. The length of the CDR3 is 14 residues. CDR1 and CDR2 from the germline V gene are LNHDA and SQIVND (reference sequence). CDR3 bases: TGTGCCAGTAGATCGACAGGGGGTAGGAAAGGCTACACCTTC. Protein product: CASRSTGGRKGYTF.

The DNA for the CDR3 is TGCGCCAGCAGCTTGATATCCAGGGGTTACGAGCAGTACTTC. Amino acid sequence: CASSLISRGYEQYF. The genes are TRBV5-1 and TRBJ2-7; the D gene is possibly TRBD1 (6 bases). The CDR3 totals 14 residues. Trimming stripped 1 base from V and 4 bases from J, with 12 bases between. CDR1 is SGHRS, CDR2 YFSETQ, per germline.

The chain joins TRBV5-1 to TRBJ2-1; the match to TRBD2 covers 15 bases. Germline V CDR1 and CDR2: SGHRS, YFSETQ. Trimming cost V 4 bases and J 9 bases; bases outside gene matches: 20. The CDR3 has 20 amino acids. The chain's CDR3 is CASSGGLAGGLPSLDVEQFF. CDR3 DNA sequence: TGCGCCAGCAGCGGCGGACTAGCGGGAGGGCTACCCTCCCTGGATGTTGAGCAGTTCTTC.

The rearrangement uses TRBV4-1 and TRBJ1-6; no clear D gene. This CDR3 is built from 14 residues. Trimming took 4 bases from V and 6 from J, leaving 10 bases between them. In germline, CDR1 is MGHRA, CDR2 YSYEKL. CDR3 sequence reads: CASSPARINSPLHF. The DNA of the CDR3 is TGCGCCAGCAGCCCGGCGAGGATTAATTCACCCCTCCACTTT.

Here the CDR3 DNA reads TGTGCCAGCTCTATAGCCCTCTTGCGCGGGACTAGTCACTACAATGAGCAGTTCTTC. As protein: CASSIALLRGTSHYNEQFF. The V gene is TRBV18, the J gene TRBJ2-1; 8 bases line up with TRBD2. This CDR3 has 19 amino acids. Losses at the gene ends were 6 bases for V and 3 bases for J; bases not matched to a gene: 19. Germline lookup yields CDR1 KGHSH and CDR2 LQKENI.